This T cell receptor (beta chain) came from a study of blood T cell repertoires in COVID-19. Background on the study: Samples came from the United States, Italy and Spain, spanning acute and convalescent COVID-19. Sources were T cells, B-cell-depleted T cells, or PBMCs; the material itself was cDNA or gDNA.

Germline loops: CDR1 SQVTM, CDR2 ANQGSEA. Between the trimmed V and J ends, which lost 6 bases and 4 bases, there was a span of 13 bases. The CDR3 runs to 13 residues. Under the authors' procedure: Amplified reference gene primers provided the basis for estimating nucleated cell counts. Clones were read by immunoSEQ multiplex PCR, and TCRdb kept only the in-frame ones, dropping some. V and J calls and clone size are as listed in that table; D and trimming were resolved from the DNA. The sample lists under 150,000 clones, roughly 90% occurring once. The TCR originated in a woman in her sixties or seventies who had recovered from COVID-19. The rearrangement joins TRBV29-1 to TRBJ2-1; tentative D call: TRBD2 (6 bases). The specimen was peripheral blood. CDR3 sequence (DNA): TGCAGCGTCCGGAAGGGACTTTACAATGAGCAGTTCTTC. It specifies CSVRKGLYNEQFF.